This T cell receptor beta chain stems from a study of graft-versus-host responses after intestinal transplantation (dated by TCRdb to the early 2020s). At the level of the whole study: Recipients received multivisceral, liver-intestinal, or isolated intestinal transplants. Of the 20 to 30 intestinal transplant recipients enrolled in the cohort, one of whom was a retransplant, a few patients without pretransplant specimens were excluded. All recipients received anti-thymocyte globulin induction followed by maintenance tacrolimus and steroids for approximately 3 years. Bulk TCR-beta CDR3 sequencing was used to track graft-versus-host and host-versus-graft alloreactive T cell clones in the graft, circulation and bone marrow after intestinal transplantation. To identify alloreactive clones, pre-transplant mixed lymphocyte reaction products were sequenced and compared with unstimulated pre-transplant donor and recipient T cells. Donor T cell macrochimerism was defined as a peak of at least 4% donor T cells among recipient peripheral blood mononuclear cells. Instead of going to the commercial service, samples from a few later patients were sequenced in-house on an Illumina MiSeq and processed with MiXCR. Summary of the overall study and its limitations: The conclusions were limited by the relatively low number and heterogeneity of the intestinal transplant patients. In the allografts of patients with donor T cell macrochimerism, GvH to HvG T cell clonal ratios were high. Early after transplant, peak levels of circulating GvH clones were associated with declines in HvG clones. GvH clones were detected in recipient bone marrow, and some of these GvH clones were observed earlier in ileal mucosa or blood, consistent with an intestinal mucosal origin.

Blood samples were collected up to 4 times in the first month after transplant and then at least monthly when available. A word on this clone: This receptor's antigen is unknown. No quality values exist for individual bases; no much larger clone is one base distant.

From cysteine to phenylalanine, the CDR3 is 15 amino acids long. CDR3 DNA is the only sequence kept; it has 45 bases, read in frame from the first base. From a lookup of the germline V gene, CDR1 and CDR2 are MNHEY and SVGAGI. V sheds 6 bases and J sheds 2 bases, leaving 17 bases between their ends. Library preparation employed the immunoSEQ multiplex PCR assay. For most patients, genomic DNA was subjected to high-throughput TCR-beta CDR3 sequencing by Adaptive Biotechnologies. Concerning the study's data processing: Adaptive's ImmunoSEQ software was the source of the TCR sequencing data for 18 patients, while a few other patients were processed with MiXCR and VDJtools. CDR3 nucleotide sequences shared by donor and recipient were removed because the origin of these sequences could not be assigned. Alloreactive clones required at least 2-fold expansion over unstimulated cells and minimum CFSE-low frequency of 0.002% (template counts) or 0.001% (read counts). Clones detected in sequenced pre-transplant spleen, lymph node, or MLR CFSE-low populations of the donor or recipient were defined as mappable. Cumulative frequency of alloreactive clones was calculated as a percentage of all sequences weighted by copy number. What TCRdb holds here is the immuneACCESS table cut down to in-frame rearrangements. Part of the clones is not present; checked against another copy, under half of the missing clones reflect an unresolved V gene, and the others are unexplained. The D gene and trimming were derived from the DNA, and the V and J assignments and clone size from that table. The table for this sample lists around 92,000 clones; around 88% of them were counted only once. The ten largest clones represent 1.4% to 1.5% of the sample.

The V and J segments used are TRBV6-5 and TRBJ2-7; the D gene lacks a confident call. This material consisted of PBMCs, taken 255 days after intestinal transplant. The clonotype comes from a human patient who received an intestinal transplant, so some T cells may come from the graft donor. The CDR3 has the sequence CASRGVSRSTYEQYF. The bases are TGTGCCAGCAGGGGCGTGAGCAGGAGTACCTACGAGCAGTACTTC.